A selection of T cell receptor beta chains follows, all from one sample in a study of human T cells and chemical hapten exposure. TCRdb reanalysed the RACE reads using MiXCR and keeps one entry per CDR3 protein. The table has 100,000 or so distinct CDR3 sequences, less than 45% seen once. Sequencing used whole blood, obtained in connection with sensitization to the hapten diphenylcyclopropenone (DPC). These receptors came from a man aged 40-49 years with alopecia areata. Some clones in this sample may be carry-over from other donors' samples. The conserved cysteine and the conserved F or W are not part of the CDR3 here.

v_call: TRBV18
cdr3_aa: ASSPITGFTEAF

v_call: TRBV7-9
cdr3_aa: ASRGQPNQPQH

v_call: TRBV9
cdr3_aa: ASSVRGTSGRVDGELF

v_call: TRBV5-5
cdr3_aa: ASSRGPRLENEQF

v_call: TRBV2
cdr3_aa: ASRGLVDEQF

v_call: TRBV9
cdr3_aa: ASSPTSVKRDTQY

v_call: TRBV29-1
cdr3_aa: SVMTSGMLGELF

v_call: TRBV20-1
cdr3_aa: SASRESYEQY

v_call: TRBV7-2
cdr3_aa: ASTPSGASTDTQY

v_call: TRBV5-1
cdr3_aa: ASSLAVSAPEAF

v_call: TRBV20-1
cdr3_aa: SAISYQETQY

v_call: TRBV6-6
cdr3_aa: ASTRMTGETNEKLF

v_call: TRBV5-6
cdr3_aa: ASSLPGLPSGANVLT

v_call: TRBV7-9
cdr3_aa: ASSLPGWLQVDGYT